These 21 T cell receptor beta chains were all obtained from the same sample, sequenced in a study of identical twins (dated by TCRdb to 2016 to 2018). The library came from 5' RACE. Reads for this sample came from an Illumina HiSeq 2000. TCRdb applied fastp at Q25 and MiXCR to the public reads, then kept only in-frame beta chains. Each record represents a unique CDR3 protein, reported with the most common genes and DNA among its rows. The sample includes around 480,000 distinct CDR3 sequences, with approximately 15% observed a single time. Over 0.5% of the sample is held by the ten biggest clonotypes. The same sample was also used in a study of yellow fever vaccine responses in identical twins.

Sample: CD4+ T cells sorted from blood. The receptors derive from a young woman in good health.

This clonotype appeared many times. The V and J genes are TRBV7-9 and TRBJ2-1; TRBD1 agrees at 9 bases. This CDR3 has 15 amino acids. Germline CDR1 and CDR2: SEHNR and FQNEAQ (reference sequence). V shed 1 base and J 4 bases; nucleotides not matched to a gene: 2. The CDR3, as DNA: TGTGCCAGCAGCTTAGGGGACAGGGTTTACAATGAGCAGTTCTTC. Encoded protein: CASSLGDRVYNEQFF.

This clonotype occurred a few times. This rearrangement joins TRBV20-1 to TRBJ2-3; 8 bases map to TRBD2. This CDR3 spans 15 amino acids. The V gene's germline CDR1 is DFQATT and CDR2 SNEGSKA (reference sequence). Trimming removed 3 bases from V and 0 bases from J; junction bases left unmatched: 5. In DNA form, the CDR3 reads TGCAGTGCTAGTCCAGCGGGAGCTAGCACAGATACGCAGTATTTT. As protein: CSASPAGASTDTQYF.

The chain uses TRBV5-1 and TRBJ2-2; D might be TRBD2 (6 bases). V lost 3 bases to trimming and J lost 4 bases, with 13 bases between them. This CDR3 spans 15 amino acids. Per germline, CDR1 SGHRS and CDR2 YFSETQ. CDR3 sequence reads: CASSSRDFSTGELFF. In nucleotides, the CDR3 is TGCGCCAGCAGCTCAAGGGACTTCTCCACCGGGGAGCTGTTTTTT.

In this sample, this clonotype turned up once. The gene calls are TRBV6-5 and TRBJ2-1; D gene ambiguous. CDR1 and CDR2 (germline): MNHEY, SVGAGI. This CDR3 is 13 amino acids long. V lost 7 bases, J lost 5 bases, and 12 bases lay in between. The CDR3 nucleotides read TGTGCCAGCAAACCCGGGCATCACAATGAGCAGTTCTTC. Its translation: CASKPGHHNEQFF.

There are a few counts of this clonotype. The gene calls are TRBV27 and TRBJ2-6; D is uncertain. Trimming left V 3 bases short and J 1 base short, with 10 bases between. From germline, CDR1 is MNHEY and CDR2 SMNVEV (reference sequence). CDR3 length equals 16 residues. The DNA of the CDR3 is TGTGCCAGCAGTTTCATAGGTTTATCTGGGGCCAACGTCCTGACTTTC. It is translated as CASSFIGLSGANVLTF.

The chain joins TRBV6-5 to TRBJ2-3; 7 bases agree with TRBD1. Germline V gene sequence: CDR1 MNHEY, CDR2 SVGAGI. The CDR3 is made up of 14 amino acids. Trimming at V came to 5 bases and at J to 7 bases, leaving 9 bases not matched to a gene. DNA for the CDR3: TGTGCCAGCAGTGTACTAAGACAGGGAAATACGCAGTATTTT. This encodes CASSVLRQGNTQYF.

The chain combines TRBV20-1 with TRBJ2-7; TRBD2 might be the D (5 bases). Per germline, CDR1 DFQATT and CDR2 SNEGSKA (reference sequence). Trimming shortened V by 3 bases and J by 6 bases, and 12 bases separated the two germline ends. The CDR3 has 12 residues. The CDR3 reads CSASLAVAEQYF. DNA of the CDR3: TGCAGTGCTAGCCTAGCCGTCGCCGAGCAGTACTTC.

The gene calls are TRBV12-5 and TRBJ2-5; D is unclear. V gave up 5 bases and J gave up 3 bases, with 16 bases separating them. Germline V CDR1 and CDR2: LGHNT, FRNRAP. There are 15 residues in the CDR3. Written as DNA, the CDR3 is TGTGCTAGTGGTCCCAAATCCAGGCCCGAAGAGACCCAGTACTTC. Protein: CASGPKSRPEETQYF.

V is TRBV15 and J is TRBJ2-5, with a weak D call TRBD1 (5 bases). In germline, CDR1 is LNHNV, CDR2 YYDKDF (reference sequence). The V end lost 1 base, the J end lost 5 bases, and 8 bases lay between the germline ends. This CDR3 has 13 amino acids. CDR3 nucleotides: TGTGCCACCAGCAGAGTAGGGGTCGAGACCCAGTACTTC. Translated: CATSRVGVETQYF.

This clonotype occurred a few times. This rearrangement joins TRBV20-1 to TRBJ2-3; TRBD2 matches at 7 bases. The CDR3 runs to 15 residues. Germline CDR1 and CDR2: DFQATT and SNEGSKA (reference sequence). Germline trimming cut 1 base from V and 1 base from J; bases unmatched to any gene: 5. The CDR3 region has the DNA TGCAGTGCTAGAGTTGGACTAGTCGGCACAGATACGCAGTATTTT. Amino acids: CSARVGLVGTDTQYF.

This clonotype was detected ten times or more. This rearrangement joins TRBV7-9 to TRBJ2-2, with a possible D match to TRBD1 (6 bases). CDR1 is SEHNR, CDR2 FQNEAQ, per germline (reference sequence). V was cut by 8 bases and J by 0 bases, with 10 bases left in between. The CDR3 extends over 14 amino acids. The CDR3 nucleotides are TGTGCCAGCCGGACAGCGGCGAACACCGGGGAGCTGTTTTTT. Its translation is CASRTAANTGELFF.

This clonotype has a handful of counts. The rearrangement uses TRBV28 and TRBJ2-2, with D maybe TRBD1 (5 bases). Germline V CDR1 and CDR2: MDHEN, SYDVKM. The CDR3 has 13 residues. V lost 5 bases to trimming and J lost 5 bases, with 9 bases between them. The CDR3 here is CASSPRQTGELFF. CDR3 bases: TGTGCCAGCAGTCCAAGACAGACCGGGGAGCTGTTTTTT.

This clonotype has a handful of counts. CDR3 nucleotide sequence: TGTGCCAGCACCCCCGGGGGGGGGCGAGGGGAGACCCAGTACTTC. Its translation is CASTPGGGRGETQYF. The chain joins TRBV7-2 to TRBJ2-5; 8 bases agree with TRBD2. The CDR3 spans 15 residues. Unmatched junction bases numbered 12, after V lost 7 bases and J lost 5 bases. CDR1 is SGHTA, CDR2 FQGNSA, per germline.

This clonotype has only a few counts. The chain is built from TRBV28 and TRBJ2-6, with D possibly TRBD1 on 5 matching bases. Trimming left V 4 bases short and J 4 bases short, with 14 bases between. CDR3 length equals 16 residues. Germline V lookup: CDR1 MDHEN, CDR2 SYDVKM. The CDR3 reads CASSSPAGSGANVLTF. CDR3 in DNA: TGTGCCAGCAGTTCACCCGCAGGGTCCGGGGCCAACGTCCTGACTTTC.

A few counts support this clonotype. The rearrangement joins TRBV20-1 to TRBJ2-1; D is unclear. The germline V gene encodes CDR1 DFQATT and CDR2 SNEGSKA (reference sequence). CDR3 size: 12 residues. The V end was cut by 3 bases, the J end by 4 bases, with 7 bases between. The CDR3 region has the DNA TGCAGTGCTAGTCTACAGTACAATGAGCAGTTCTTC. Protein sequence: CSASLQYNEQFF.

Only a few counts were recorded for this clonotype. The genes are TRBV6-5 and TRBJ2-3; D gene uncertain. The CDR3 extends over 11 amino acids. Germline loops: CDR1 MNHEY, CDR2 SVGAGI. Trimming pared 6 bases from V and 4 bases from J, leaving 5 bases between. The CDR3 nucleotides are TGTGCCAGCAGGATTGCAGATACGCAGTATTTT. Protein sequence: CASRIADTQYF.

This clonotype was recorded at least ten times. J is TRBJ2-5 and V is TRBV6-1; 7 positions agree with TRBD1. The CDR3 runs 13 residues. Germline V lookup: CDR1 MNHNS, CDR2 SASEGT. Trimming removed 9 bases from V and 4 bases from J; junction bases left unmatched: 8. The chain's CDR3 is CASNRGRGETQYF. In DNA, the CDR3 is TGTGCCAGTAACAGGGGACGGGGAGAGACCCAGTACTTC.

This clonotype was detected a few times. The gene calls are TRBV9 and TRBJ2-2, with unresolved D. CDR1 SGDLS and CDR2 YYNGEE come from the germline V gene. Trimming left V 0 bases short and J 0 bases short, with 9 bases between. The CDR3 totals 16 residues. The CDR3 spells CASSVVVSANTGELFF. CDR3 DNA: TGTGCCAGCAGCGTAGTTGTCAGCGCGAACACCGGGGAGCTGTTTTTT.

The genes are TRBV19 and TRBJ2-7, with D hard to call. The V end was cut by 3 bases, the J end by 1 base, with 10 bases between. The germline gives CDR1 LNHDA, CDR2 SQIVND (reference sequence). This CDR3 has 14 amino acids. The DNA for the CDR3 is TGTGCCAGTAGTATGGTCGCGTCATCCTACGAGCAGTACTTC. Translated: CASSMVASSYEQYF.

This clonotype was recorded many times. The gene calls are TRBV15 and TRBJ2-2; D remains unclear. CDR1 and CDR2 from the germline V gene are LNHNV and YYDKDF (reference sequence). V lost 3 bases, J lost 6 bases, and 8 bases lay in between. The CDR3 has 13 residues. The CDR3 region has the DNA TGTGCCACCAGCAGGGATCCGGCCGGGGAGCTGTTTTTT. Translating gives CATSRDPAGELFF. The variable domain in full, completed from reference TRBV15 and TRBJ2-2, reads DAMVIQNPRYQVTQFGKPVTLSCSQTLNHNVMYWYQQKSSQAPKLLFHYYDKDFNNEADTPDNFQSRRPNTSFCFLDIRSPGLGDTAMYLCATSRDPAGELFFGEGSRLTVL.

This clonotype was observed a handful of times. The chain has TRBV7-2 and TRBJ1-1; a possible D gene is TRBD1 (5 bases). In germline, CDR1 is SGHTA, CDR2 FQGNSA. The CDR3 is 16 residues long. Trimming removed 0 bases from V and 6 bases from J, with 17 bases in between. This CDR3 reads CASSLAGDGSRAEAFF. CDR3 nucleotide sequence: TGTGCCAGCAGCTTAGCGGGGGATGGAAGTAGGGCTGAAGCTTTCTTT.